These 20 T cell receptor beta chains share one sample of origin, sequenced in a study of shared clonotypes between healthy human individuals. Terminally differentiated effector memory CD45RA+ cells were left out of the naive CD8 fraction, which was CD45RO-negative and positively selected for CCR7. Assay: immunoSEQ multiplex PCR; the TCRdb copy retains only in-frame clones and omits some. In the table there are millions of clones, over 85% of which are singletons. Sequenced sample: naive CD8+ T cells sorted from blood. These TCRs come from a man aged 18 to 29 in good health.

A few counts support this clone. The chain combines TRBV13 with TRBJ2-7; 7 nucleotides line up with TRBD2. This CDR3 contains 15 residues. V trimming: 2 bases; J trimming: 2 bases; junction bases outside the gene matches: 6. Germline CDR1 reads PRHDT; CDR2 reads FYEKMQ (reference sequence). Here the CDR3 reads CASSLTAGVPYEQYF. CDR3 DNA: TGTGCCAGCAGCTTAACCGCGGGGGTACCCTACGAGCAGTACTTC.

Turning to this clone: The same CDR3 also results from other DNA sequences found in this sample. The chain combines TRBV4-1 with TRBJ2-7, with TRBD2 matching 7 bases. Germline V gene sequence: CDR1 MGHRA, CDR2 YSYEKL. The CDR3 has 14 residues. The trim removed 4 bases at V and 2 bases at J, leaving 5 bases unmatched. This chain's CDR3 is CASSPGRGAYEQYF. Written as DNA, the CDR3 is TGCGCCAGCAGCCCCGGACGGGGGGCCTACGAGCAGTACTTC.

The chain has TRBV6-5 and TRBJ1-2, with D unclear. There are 15 residues in the CDR3. The germline V and J ends were trimmed by 0 bases and 3 bases, with 11 bases remaining between them. Germline CDR1 MNHEY, CDR2 SVGAGI. DNA for the CDR3: TGTGCCAGCAGTTACTCGCCTGGCGGCCACTATGGCTACACCTTC. Translation: CASSYSPGGHYGYTF.

The chain links TRBV6-1 to TRBJ1-3, with TRBD1 matching 8 bases. The germline V gene encodes CDR1 MNHNS and CDR2 SASEGT. The trim removed 1 base at V and 0 bases at J, leaving 5 bases unmatched. CDR3 size: 17 residues. CDR3 residues: CASSEGLGQDSGNTIYF. For the CDR3, the DNA is TGTGCCAGCAGTGAAGGGCTGGGACAGGACTCTGGAAACACCATATATTTT.

The chain combines TRBV15 with TRBJ2-5; the D gene is possibly TRBD2 (6 bases). Trimming took off 0 bases at V and 1 base at J, with 15 bases between the two ends. The germline CDR1 and CDR2 sequences are LNHNV and YYDKDF (reference sequence). This CDR3 contains 17 residues. The CDR3 is CATSRDLGGWAQETQYF. DNA of the CDR3: TGTGCCACCAGCAGAGATCTGGGGGGTTGGGCCCAAGAGACCCAGTACTTC.

The chain joins TRBV5-4 to TRBJ2-7, with 8 nucleotides matching TRBD2. The CDR3 length is 14 residues. V was clipped by 4 bases and J by 5 bases; unmatched bases: 8. Per the germline V gene, CDR1 is SGHNT and CDR2 is YYREEE (reference sequence). The CDR3 nucleotides read TGTGCCAGCAGCCGGAGCGGGGGAGAGGACGAGCAGTACTTC. Its protein product is CASSRSGGEDEQYF.

The V call is TRBV11-2, the J call TRBJ2-1, with TRBD2 identical over 8 bases. With 3 bases clipped from V and 2 bases from J, the junction kept 3 bases outside the gene matches. There are 15 residues in the CDR3. The germline CDR1 and CDR2 sequences are SGHAT and FQNNGV. The CDR3 bases are TGTGCCAGCAGCTTTCCAGCGGGGGCCTACAATGAGCAGTTCTTC. Protein sequence: CASSFPAGAYNEQFF.

V is TRBV9 and J is TRBJ1-2, with a weak D call TRBD1 (5 bases). Germline values: CDR1 SGDLS, CDR2 YYNGEE. Trimming left V 0 bases short and J 5 bases short, with 17 bases between. CDR3 length: 16 amino acids. The CDR3 region has the DNA TGTGCCAGCAGCGTAGGATTAGAGGGGATTCGGTATGGCTACACCTTC. This translates into CASSVGLEGIRYGYTF.

This clone was observed a handful of times. The chain carries TRBV11-3 and TRBJ2-1, with TRBD1 matching 8 bases. The CDR3 length is 12 residues. With V trimmed by 5 bases and J by 9 bases, 3 bases remained unmatched. In germline, CDR1 is SGHNT, CDR2 YENEEA. CDR3 protein: CASSAGTGEQFF. The DNA for the CDR3 is TGTGCCAGCAGCGCCGGGACAGGTGAGCAGTTCTTC.

This chain joins TRBV7-9 and TRBJ1-1; D call uncertain. Deletions cut 5 bases from V and 7 bases from J, with 14 bases between. CDR1 and CDR2 (germline): SEHNR, FQNEAQ (reference sequence). The CDR3 length is 13 residues. CDR3 region: CASSPPPTYEAFF. The CDR3 DNA is TGTGCCAGCAGCCCTCCCCCCACATATGAAGCTTTCTTT.

V is TRBV5-6 and J is TRBJ2-1, with 8 bases fitting TRBD2. V shed 3 bases and J 5 bases; nucleotides not matched to a gene: 7. From germline, CDR1 is SGHDT and CDR2 YYEEEE. The CDR3 has 15 residues. CDR3 sequence: CASSWLGSGDNEQFF. CDR3 DNA: TGTGCCAGCAGCTGGCTTGGTAGCGGGGACAATGAGCAGTTCTTC.

The chain has TRBV7-6 and TRBJ2-2, with TRBD1 matching over 8 bases. V lost 1 base to trimming and J lost 1 base; unmatched junction nucleotides: 8. The CDR3 sequence is 18 residues long. Germline values: CDR1 SGHVS, CDR2 FNYEAQ. Here the CDR3 DNA reads TGTGCCAGCAGCTTAGGCTCTACCGGGACAGGGAACACCGGGGAGCTGTTTTTT. As protein: CASSLGSTGTGNTGELFF.

This chain joins TRBV7-9 and TRBJ1-1; D unresolved. Trimming stripped 7 bases from V and 1 base from J, with 16 bases between. CDR3 length: 15 amino acids. The V gene's germline CDR1 is SEHNR and CDR2 FQNEAQ (reference sequence). The CDR3 loop reads CASNQPLATNTEAFF. The DNA of the CDR3 is TGTGCCAGCAACCAGCCGCTAGCTACGAACACTGAAGCTTTCTTT. The full variable domain, rest sourced from reference TRBV7-9 and TRBJ1-1, is DTGVSQNPRHKITKRGQNVTFRCDPISEHNRLYWYRQTLGQGPEFLTYFQNEAQLEKSRLLSDRFSAERPKGSFSTLEIQRTEQGDSAMYLCASNQPLATNTEAFFGQGTRLTVV.

This chain connects TRBV27 to TRBJ2-3, with D possibly being TRBD2 (6 bases). From germline, CDR1 is MNHEY and CDR2 SMNVEV (reference sequence). V was cut by 8 bases and J by 1 base, with 16 bases left in between. The CDR3 consists of 15 residues. The CDR3 is CASGDLGGGTDTQYF. The CDR3 nucleotides are TGTGCCAGCGGGGACTTGGGGGGAGGCACAGATACGCAGTATTTT.

The chain joins TRBV13 to TRBJ1-1; possibly TRBD1 for D (6 bases). The germline V and J ends were trimmed by 1 base and 0 bases, with 6 bases remaining between them. Germline V gives CDR1 PRHDT, CDR2 FYEKMQ (reference sequence). The CDR3 has 14 residues. Written as DNA, the CDR3 is TGTGCCAGCAGCTTAGCAGGGGTGAACACTGAAGCTTTCTTT. It specifies CASSLAGVNTEAFF.

The V and J genes are TRBV30 and TRBJ1-1, with a weak D call TRBD1 (6 bases). Germline V CDR1 and CDR2: GTSNPN, SVGIG (reference sequence). Trimming removed 2 bases at V and 6 bases at J, with 10 bases between. The CDR3 is 12 residues long. DNA of the CDR3: TGTGCCTGGAGTCGGGGGGCTGCTGAAGCTTTCTTT. It translates to CAWSRGAAEAFF.

The chain links TRBV5-6 to TRBJ2-1; D gene unclear. The V end was cut by 5 bases, the J end by 7 bases, with 13 bases between. This CDR3 is 13 amino acids long. Per germline, CDR1 SGHDT and CDR2 YYEEEE. The CDR3 DNA follows: TGTGCCAGCAGTTATCCAGAGCAGAATGAGCAGTTCTTC. It is translated as CASSYPEQNEQFF.

Turning to this clone: This CDR3 is also generated by other DNA sequences in the sample. The chain joins TRBV7-9 to TRBJ1-1; D call uncertain. V lost 5 bases to trimming and J lost 1 base, with 8 bases between them. Per germline, CDR1 SEHNR and CDR2 FQNEAQ (reference sequence). The CDR3 spans 13 residues. CDR3 sequence: CASSLRENTEAFF. The DNA for the CDR3 is TGTGCCAGCAGCCTAAGGGAGAACACTGAAGCTTTCTTT.

The chain combines TRBV27 with TRBJ2-1; 9 bases line up with TRBD1. Germline values: CDR1 MNHEY, CDR2 SMNVEV (reference sequence). CDR3 size: 17 residues. The J segment lost 0 bases and the V segment lost 5 bases, leaving 8 bases of the junction unmatched. Here the CDR3 reads CASSPLGQGSSYNEQFF. The CDR3 DNA sequence: TGTGCCAGCAGTCCCCTGGGACAGGGCAGCTCCTACAATGAGCAGTTCTTC.

The CDR3 region has the DNA TGTGCCTGGAGTTCAAAGACGAATACGCAGTATTTT. Its translation: CAWSSKTNTQYF. The chain employs TRBV30 and TRBJ2-3; D call uncertain. CDR1 and CDR2 (germline): GTSNPN, SVGIG (reference sequence). With 2 bases removed from V and 7 bases from J, the gap between germline ends came to 10 bases. This CDR3 has 12 residues.